A selection of T cell receptor beta chains follows, all from one sample in a study of cytomegalovirus exposure and HLA in healthy donors. The protocol was immunoSEQ multiplex PCR, while the TCRdb copy is restricted to in-frame clones and leaves out a portion. The sample shows 100,000 to 150,000 clones, 15% of them seen only once. The specimen sequenced was PBMCs. Receptors were obtained from a woman younger than 35 in good health and CMV-seronegative. Each CDR3 is given with its conserved first and last residue. D genes are given only for firm matches. The listing skips clone size in some rows; elsewhere it reads once, few, many or a size class.

clone_size: few
v_call: TRBV30
d_call: TRBD1
j_call: TRBJ1-5
cdr3_aa: CAWSRTGSNQPQHF

clone_size: -
v_call: TRBV5-6
d_call: TRBD1
j_call: TRBJ2-7
cdr3_aa: CASSMKGQGSYEQYF

clone_size: -
v_call: TRBV29-1
d_call: -
j_call: TRBJ2-2
cdr3_aa: CSVEGGEAGELFF

clone_size: -
v_call: TRBV4-1
d_call: -
j_call: TRBJ2-3
cdr3_aa: CASSPGQGLTTDTQYF

clone_size: -
v_call: TRBV14
d_call: -
j_call: TRBJ2-7
cdr3_aa: CASSQGWGSRYEQYF

clone_size: -
v_call: TRBV6-1
d_call: -
j_call: TRBJ2-1
cdr3_aa: CATSLDRDNEQFF

clone_size: -
v_call: TRBV30
d_call: -
j_call: TRBJ1-1
cdr3_aa: CARGLGSDLLNTEAFF

clone_size: few
v_call: TRBV27
d_call: -
j_call: TRBJ2-7
cdr3_aa: CASSLFLGSYEQYF

clone_size: -
v_call: TRBV28
d_call: -
j_call: TRBJ2-7
cdr3_aa: CASSFGSGTGNF

clone_size: -
v_call: TRBV29-1
d_call: -
j_call: TRBJ2-3
cdr3_aa: CSAVQITDTQYF

clone_size: few
v_call: TRBV4-2
d_call: TRBD1
j_call: TRBJ1-6
cdr3_aa: CASSQQDRTNSPLHF

clone_size: -
v_call: TRBV9
d_call: -
j_call: TRBJ2-4
cdr3_aa: CASSERDSRDIQYF

clone_size: -
v_call: TRBV19
d_call: -
j_call: TRBJ2-5
cdr3_aa: CASSVGGTEQETQYF

clone_size: few
v_call: TRBV2
d_call: TRBD2
j_call: TRBJ2-5
cdr3_aa: CASSEADSGKKTQYF

clone_size: -
v_call: TRBV5-1
d_call: -
j_call: TRBJ2-5
cdr3_aa: CASSLGSGVGRQETQYF

clone_size: few
v_call: TRBV30
d_call: -
j_call: TRBJ2-2
cdr3_aa: CAWSLEQGVTGELFF

clone_size: few
v_call: TRBV6-1
d_call: -
j_call: TRBJ2-3
cdr3_aa: CASTVAGWGTDTQYF

clone_size: few
v_call: TRBV10-2
d_call: TRBD2
j_call: TRBJ2-3
cdr3_aa: CASMEREPKRDTQYF

clone_size: few
v_call: TRBV27
d_call: -
j_call: TRBJ2-3
cdr3_aa: CASSGEVDTQYF

clone_size: -
v_call: TRBV19
d_call: -
j_call: TRBJ1-1
cdr3_aa: CASSAPGLNTEAFF

clone_size: few
v_call: TRBV6-5
d_call: TRBD1
j_call: TRBJ1-1
cdr3_aa: CASSRGRGPIEAFF

clone_size: few
v_call: TRBV6-5
d_call: TRBD2
j_call: TRBJ2-1
cdr3_aa: CASSYSLAGVYNEQFF

clone_size: -
v_call: TRBV14
d_call: TRBD1
j_call: TRBJ2-1
cdr3_aa: CASSQELGQGVDEQFF

clone_size: -
v_call: TRBV27
d_call: -
j_call: TRBJ1-4
cdr3_aa: CASSFSGEKLFF

clone_size: few
v_call: TRBV7-3
d_call: TRBD2
j_call: TRBJ2-2
cdr3_aa: CASSLFSGRNTGELFF

clone_size: few
v_call: TRBV5-1
d_call: TRBD1
j_call: TRBJ1-1
cdr3_aa: CASSWDRENTEAFF

clone_size: -
v_call: TRBV4-1
d_call: -
j_call: TRBJ1-5
cdr3_aa: CASSQEPGSWQPQHF

clone_size: -
v_call: TRBV5-1
d_call: -
j_call: TRBJ1-1
cdr3_aa: CASSLDPGPNTEAFF

clone_size: few
v_call: TRBV7-8
d_call: TRBD1
j_call: TRBJ1-3
cdr3_aa: CASSQGGQGRNTIYF

clone_size: -
v_call: TRBV19
d_call: TRBD1
j_call: TRBJ2-2
cdr3_aa: CASSGPGQGYTGELFF

clone_size: -
v_call: TRBV4-1
d_call: -
j_call: TRBJ2-1
cdr3_aa: CASSQGGNEQFF

clone_size: -
v_call: TRBV4-2
d_call: TRBD2
j_call: TRBJ2-1
cdr3_aa: CASSPETGLAVFNEQFF

clone_size: few
v_call: TRBV6-1
d_call: -
j_call: TRBJ2-7
cdr3_aa: CASSENSHSYEQYF

clone_size: few
v_call: TRBV6-5
d_call: -
j_call: TRBJ1-2
cdr3_aa: CASSWTANYGYTF

clone_size: -
v_call: TRBV28
d_call: TRBD1
j_call: TRBJ1-5
cdr3_aa: CASSLYRGPGQPQHF

clone_size: few
v_call: TRBV28
d_call: -
j_call: TRBJ1-1
cdr3_aa: CASTSTMNTEAFF

clone_size: few
v_call: TRBV28
d_call: -
j_call: TRBJ1-6
cdr3_aa: CASSLAAHPPLHF

clone_size: -
v_call: TRBV15
d_call: TRBD2
j_call: TRBJ2-1
cdr3_aa: CATSRDRGDYEQFF

clone_size: few
v_call: TRBV23-1
d_call: -
j_call: TRBJ1-5
cdr3_aa: CASSQPGRGQPQHF

clone_size: -
v_call: TRBV28
d_call: TRBD2
j_call: TRBJ2-5
cdr3_aa: CASSLSASGRAETQYF

clone_size: few
v_call: TRBV6-1
d_call: -
j_call: TRBJ2-5
cdr3_aa: CASSAPGVETQYF

clone_size: few
v_call: TRBV27
d_call: TRBD1
j_call: TRBJ1-1
cdr3_aa: CASRLGQATEAFF

clone_size: -
v_call: TRBV30
d_call: TRBD2
j_call: TRBJ2-1
cdr3_aa: CAWNSASGLTYNEQFF

clone_size: -
v_call: TRBV5-6
d_call: TRBD1
j_call: TRBJ1-6
cdr3_aa: CASSLSGGNSPLHF

clone_size: few
v_call: TRBV7-2
d_call: TRBD1
j_call: TRBJ1-5
cdr3_aa: CASSLIGGLNQPQHF

clone_size: -
v_call: TRBV7-9
d_call: -
j_call: TRBJ1-4
cdr3_aa: CASSLAKKDRGSEKLFF

clone_size: -
v_call: TRBV5-1
d_call: TRBD1
j_call: TRBJ2-1
cdr3_aa: CASSWTGVDEQFF

clone_size: few
v_call: TRBV6-5
d_call: -
j_call: TRBJ2-7
cdr3_aa: CASSYNPAAGYEQYF

clone_size: -
v_call: TRBV7-6
d_call: TRBD1
j_call: TRBJ1-2
cdr3_aa: CASSLTPGQENYGYTF

clone_size: -
v_call: TRBV9
d_call: -
j_call: TRBJ1-2
cdr3_aa: CASSPAEGYTF

clone_size: -
v_call: TRBV6-5
d_call: TRBD1
j_call: TRBJ1-2
cdr3_aa: CASSGQGSYGYTF

clone_size: -
v_call: TRBV30
d_call: TRBD2
j_call: TRBJ2-6
cdr3_aa: CAWSRGDGANVLTF

clone_size: -
v_call: TRBV4-2
d_call: -
j_call: TRBJ2-3
cdr3_aa: CASSQASSADTQYF

clone_size: -
v_call: TRBV19
d_call: -
j_call: TRBJ1-5
cdr3_aa: CASSLGVNQPQHF